This entry lists 17 T cell receptor beta chains sequenced from one sample in a study of shared clonotypes between healthy human individuals. Profiling relied on immunoSEQ multiplex PCR, and the TCRdb table lists in-frame clones only, not all of them. The sample lists some 630,000 clones, roughly 70% occurring once. Material: memory CD4+ T cells sorted from blood. Subset specified: CD45RA-negative fraction. The receptors derive from a woman aged 30 to 39 in good health.

The gene calls are TRBV10-2 and TRBJ2-7; D not certain. CDR3 length: 11 amino acids. Germline loops: CDR1 WSHSY, CDR2 SAAADI. V shed 5 bases and J shed 3 bases, with 5 bases lying between them. The CDR3 DNA follows: TGCGCCAGCAGTTTCGGCTACGAGCAGTACTTC. Translation gives CASSFGYEQYF.

This clone came up many times. V is TRBV28 and J is TRBJ2-5; 10 bases are shared with TRBD1. CDR1 and CDR2 (germline): MDHEN, SYDVKM. This CDR3 has 21 amino acids. V gave up 5 bases and J gave up 0 bases; unmatched junction bases: 21. The CDR3 DNA reads TGTGCCAGCAGTCCATACCCCCCCCCGGGACAGGGGCGAAAGTACCAAGAGACCCAGTACTTC. Encoded protein: CASSPYPPPGQGRKYQETQYF.

The rearrangement links TRBV18 to TRBJ2-7, with D maybe TRBD2 (6 bases). CDR3 length: 13 residues. Trimming left V 4 bases short and J 3 bases short, with 10 bases between. Germline CDR1 and CDR2: KGHSH and LQKENI. The CDR3 sequence is CASSLADIYEQYF. DNA for the CDR3: TGTGCCAGCTCACTAGCGGACATCTACGAGCAGTACTTC.

This chain joins TRBV27 and TRBJ2-2; D perhaps matches TRBD2 (5 bases). CDR1 and CDR2 from the germline V gene are MNHEY and SMNVEV (reference sequence). V shed 1 base and J shed 5 bases, with 14 bases lying between them. The CDR3 extends over 16 amino acids. This CDR3 reads CASSLLVGVDTGELFF. The CDR3 DNA sequence: TGTGCCAGCAGTTTATTGGTGGGAGTGGATACCGGGGAGCTGTTTTTT.

The rearrangement joins TRBV10-1 to TRBJ2-7; the D gene is possibly TRBD1 (5 bases). In germline, CDR1 is WNHNN, CDR2 SYGVQD (reference sequence). CDR3 size: 12 residues. Trimming removed 6 bases at V and 0 bases at J, with 6 bases between. CDR3 coding DNA: TGCGCCAGCAGCAGGGACTCCTACGAGCAGTACTTC. Encoded protein: CASSRDSYEQYF.

V and J are TRBV18 and TRBJ1-1; D call uncertain. Germline values: CDR1 KGHSH, CDR2 LQKENI. V was cut by 8 bases and J by 6 bases, with 19 bases left in between. The CDR3 totals 14 residues. Written as DNA, the CDR3 is TGTGCCAGCACCCTCATACCCCGGGAAGCTGAAGCTTTCTTT. It encodes CASTLIPREAEAFF.

The chain joins TRBV7-8 to TRBJ2-5; possibly TRBD2 for D (6 bases). Near its end, the DNA agrees better with TRBJ2-7, so the J call may be wrong. The V gene's germline CDR1 is SGHVS and CDR2 FQNEAQ. This CDR3 is 14 amino acids long. The CDR3 region is CASNLGGPSYEQYF. The CDR3 nucleotides are TGTGCCAGCAACCTAGGAGGGCCTTCCTACGAGCAGTACTTC.

The chain uses TRBV5-1 and TRBJ2-1; 8 bases align to TRBD1. Germline V gene data show CDR1 as SGHRS and CDR2 as YFSETQ. The CDR3 has 12 residues. The V and J ends lost 6 bases and 8 bases, in that order; junction bases with no gene match: 4. CDR3 coding DNA: TGCGCCAGCATCGGACAGGGCGATGAGCAGTTCTTC. Protein sequence: CASIGQGDEQFF. The entire variable domain, with the rest obtained from reference TRBV5-1 and TRBJ2-1, is as follows: KAGVTQTPRYLIKTRGQQVTLSCSPISGHRSVSWYQQTPGQGLQFLFEYFSETQRNKGNFPGRFSGRQFSNSRSEMNVSTLELGDSALYLCASIGQGDEQFFGPGTRLTVL.

This clone was picked up one time. The chain employs TRBV5-1 and TRBJ1-5; 9 bases align to TRBD1. V trimming: 4 bases; J trimming: 2 bases; junction bases outside the gene matches: 13. The CDR3 spans 18 residues. Germline V gives CDR1 SGHRS, CDR2 YFSETQ. CDR3 nucleotides: TGCGCCAGCAGCGAGAACACAGGGGGCGAACTGGGCAATCAGCCCCAGCATTTT. It translates to CASSENTGGELGNQPQHF.

The chain uses TRBV15 and TRBJ2-1; D possibly corresponds to TRBD2 (6 bases). Deletions cut 4 bases from V and 0 bases from J, with 7 bases between. Germline-derived CDR1 and CDR2 are LNHNV and YYDKDF (reference sequence). CDR3 length: 14 amino acids. CDR3 nucleotide sequence: TGTGCCACCAGCACCGGGAGCTCCTACAATGAGCAGTTCTTC. As protein: CATSTGSSYNEQFF. The full variable domain, with the rest looked up from reference TRBV15 and TRBJ2-1, is DAMVIQNPRYQVTQFGKPVTLSCSQTLNHNVMYWYQQKSSQAPKLLFHYYDKDFNNEADTPDNFQSRRPNTSFCFLDIRSPGLGDTAMYLCATSTGSSYNEQFFGPGTRLTVL.

The chain recombines TRBV28 with TRBJ2-2; 7 positions agree with TRBD1. Germline-derived CDR1 and CDR2 are MDHEN and SYDVKM. The CDR3 extends over 15 amino acids. Germline trimming cut 7 bases from V and 4 bases from J; bases unmatched to any gene: 9. The CDR3 DNA reads as TGTGCCAGCAAAAGAAGCCAGGGGGTCACCGGGGAGCTGTTTTTT. It is translated as CASKRSQGVTGELFF. Filled out from reference TRBV28 and TRBJ2-2, the complete variable domain reads DVKVTQSSRYLVKRTGEKVFLECVQDMDHENMFWYRQDPGLGLRLIYFSYDVKMKEKGDIPEGYSVSREKKERFSLILESASTNQTSMYLCASKRSQGVTGELFFGEGSRLTVL.

Of note for this clone: Other DNA sequences in this specimen translate into the identical CDR3. The rearrangement uses TRBV5-1 and TRBJ2-1; TRBD2 matches at 10 bases. Germline assignment: CDR1 SGHRS and CDR2 YFSETQ. The CDR3 totals 15 residues. V dropped 2 bases and J dropped 2; count of bases not matched to a gene: 1. The DNA for the CDR3 is TGCGCCAGCAGCTTTACTAGCGGGGCCTACAATGAGCAGTTCTTC. Translation: CASSFTSGAYNEQFF. The variable domain in full, with the rest retrieved from reference TRBV5-1 and TRBJ2-1, is KAGVTQTPRYLIKTRGQQVTLSCSPISGHRSVSWYQQTPGQGLQFLFEYFSETQRNKGNFPGRFSGRQFSNSRSEMNVSTLELGDSALYLCASSFTSGAYNEQFFGPGTRLTVL.

The rearrangement uses TRBV4-1 and TRBJ2-1; 11 nucleotides align to TRBD2. V dropped 0 bases and J dropped 15; count of bases not matched to a gene: 10. CDR3 size: 15 residues. Germline CDR1 MGHRA, CDR2 YSYEKL. CDR3 in DNA: TGCGCCAGCAGCCAAGAGAGACTAGCGGGATACGCTTGGTTCTTC. Its translation: CASSQERLAGYAWFF.

This sequence joins TRBV14 and TRBJ2-7; 7 nucleotides match TRBD2. The junction had 11 bases not matched to a gene; V was cut back by 4 bases and J by 2 bases. CDR3 length equals 16 residues. In germline, CDR1 is SGHDN, CDR2 FVKESK. The CDR3 sequence: CASSLFISGQPYEQYF. CDR3 coding DNA: TGTGCCAGCAGCCTATTTATTAGCGGGCAGCCCTACGAGCAGTACTTC.

There are a few counts of this clone. The V gene is TRBV7-9, the J gene TRBJ2-1; the D is unclear. Germline assignment: CDR1 SEHNR and CDR2 FQNEAQ (reference sequence). The CDR3 has 12 amino acids. Trimming pared 6 bases from V and 8 bases from J, leaving 11 bases between. CDR3 in amino acids: CASRGIGDEQFF. The CDR3 coding sequence is TGTGCCAGCAGGGGGATCGGTGATGAGCAGTTCTTC.

The rearrangement uses TRBV18 and TRBJ1-2, with 9 bases fitting TRBD1. Germline values: CDR1 KGHSH, CDR2 LQKENI. CDR3 length equals 15 residues. The V segment lost 5 bases and the J segment 5 bases; nucleotides outside the gene matches: 9. The chain's CDR3 is CASSARTGVLYGYTF. CDR3 coding DNA: TGTGCCAGCTCAGCTAGGACAGGGGTATTGTATGGCTACACCTTC. Together with reference TRBV18 and TRBJ1-2, the CDR3 gives the full variable domain: NAGVMQNPRHLVRRRGQEARLRCSPMKGHSHVYWYRQLPEEGLKFMVYLQKENIIDESGMPKERFSAEFPKEGPSILRIQQVVRGDSAAYFCASSARTGVLYGYTFGSGTRLTVV.

The chain has TRBV7-7 and TRBJ1-5; no clear D. Germline V lookup: CDR1 SSHAT, CDR2 FNYEAQ (reference sequence). With 3 bases removed from V and 7 bases from J, the gap between germline ends came to 10 bases. The CDR3 sequence is 13 residues long. CDR3 nucleotide sequence: TGTGCCAGCAGCTTGTGGGTTGGCCAGCCCCAGCATTTT. The encoded protein is CASSLWVGQPQHF.